This T cell receptor (beta chain) was sequenced in a study of T cell responses to AZD1222 COVID-19 vaccine. General study results and limits: Within unmutated variant regions lay the reported targets of nearly half of spike-specific TCRs. Across spike, vaccine-associated CD4 TCRs were found, dominant at 160-218 and 743-854. After two AZD1222 doses, spike-specific TCR breadth and depth rose versus day 0.

V shed 2 bases and J shed 0 bases, with 15 bases lying between them. Germline CDR1 SGHRS, CDR2 YFSETQ. The CDR3 covers 18 residues. As regards this clone: No antigen is known for it.

TCRdb's table, derived via immunoSEQ multiplex PCR, lists solely in-frame clones and lacks some. There are just over 150,000 clones in the sample; approximately 90% occur only once, and about 1.6% lies in the top ten. This sequence originates from an adult who received the AZD1222 COVID-19 vaccine. The chain recombines TRBV5-1 with TRBJ1-6; D gene unclear. Sequenced here: peripheral blood, sampled 28 days after the second AZD1222 dose. CDR3 sequence: CASSFEGGVSSYNSPLHF. For the CDR3, the DNA is TGCGCCAGCAGCTTCGAGGGTGGTGTCAGCTCCTATAATTCACCCCTCCACTTT.